This T cell receptor beta chain was sequenced in a study of blood T cell repertoires in COVID-19. Study as a whole: Samples representing acute and convalescent COVID-19 were sourced from the United States, Italy and Spain.

As handled by the study authors: Estimation of nucleated cell counts was performed using reference gene primer amplification. Assay: immunoSEQ multiplex PCR; the TCRdb copy retains only in-frame clones and omits some. V and J calls and clone size are those listed in that table; D and trimming were worked out from the DNA. The table has more than 300,000 clones, around 89% seen once. Cohorts were determined from participant-reported clinical history. Germline V gives CDR1 KGHDR, CDR2 SFDVKD. This CDR3 comprises 15 residues. V gave up 7 bases and J gave up 7 bases, with 18 bases separating them. The chain employs TRBV24-1 and TRBJ2-2, with D possibly matching TRBD2 (7 bases). Sequencing was done on a sample of PBMCs or T cells enriched from blood (not recorded which). The TCR comes from a woman younger than 30 who had recovered from COVID-19. Here the CDR3 reads CATSMGGLVGGELFF. The DNA of the CDR3 is TGTGCCACCAGCATGGGGGGGCTTGTTGGCGGGGAGCTGTTTTTT.